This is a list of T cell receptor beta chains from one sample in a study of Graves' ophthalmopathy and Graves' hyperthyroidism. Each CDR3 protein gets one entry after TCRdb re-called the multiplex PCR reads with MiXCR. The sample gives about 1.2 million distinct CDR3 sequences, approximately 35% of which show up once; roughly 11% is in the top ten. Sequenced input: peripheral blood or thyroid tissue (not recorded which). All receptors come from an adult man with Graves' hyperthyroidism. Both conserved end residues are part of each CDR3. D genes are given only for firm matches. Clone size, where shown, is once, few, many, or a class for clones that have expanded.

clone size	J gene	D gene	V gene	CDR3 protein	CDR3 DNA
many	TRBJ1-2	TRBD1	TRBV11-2	CASKYSGGNYGYTF	TGTGCCAGCAAATACTCAGGGGGAAACTATGGCTACACCTTC
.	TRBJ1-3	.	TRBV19	CASSSSFFSGNTIYF	TGTGCCAGTAGTTCCTCGTTTTTCTCTGGAAACACCATATATTTT
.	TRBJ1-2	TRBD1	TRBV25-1	CAKDRGVNYGYTF	TGTGCCAAGGACAGGGGGGTCAACTATGGCTACACCTTC
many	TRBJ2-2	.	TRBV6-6	CASRTDTGELFF	TGTGCCAGCAGGACAGACACCGGGGAGCTGTTTTTT
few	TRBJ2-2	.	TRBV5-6	CASSLSTGLNTGELFF	TGTGCCAGCAGCTTGTCTACGGGGTTGAACACCGGGGAGCTGTTTTTT
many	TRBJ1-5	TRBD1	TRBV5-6	CASSLLGTGNQPQHF	TGTGCCAGCAGCTTGCTGGGGACAGGGAATCAGCCCCAGCATTTT
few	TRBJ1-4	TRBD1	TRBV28	CASSSTGEGEKLFF	TGTGCCAGCAGTTCCACAGGGGAGGGTGAAAAACTGTTTTTT
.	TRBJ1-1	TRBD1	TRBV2	CASIRTGTNTEAFF	TGTGCCAGTATCCGGACAGGGACTAACACTGAAGCTTTCTTT
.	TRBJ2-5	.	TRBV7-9	CASSGTMTSGTQYF	TGTGCCAGCAGCGGCACTATGACAAGTGGGACCCAGTACTTC
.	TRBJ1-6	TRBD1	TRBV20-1	CSAPGTDSNSPLHF	TGCAGTGCTCCCGGGACAGATAGTAATTCACCCCTCCACTTT
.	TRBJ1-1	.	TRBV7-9	CASSLAGYLAEAFF	TGTGCCAGCAGCTTAGCGGGTTATCTCGCTGAAGCTTTCTTT
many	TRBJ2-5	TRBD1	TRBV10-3	CAIKAGGDETQYF	TGTGCCATCAAGGCAGGGGGCGATGAGACCCAGTACTTC
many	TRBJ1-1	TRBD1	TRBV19	CASSNPSPGQVEAFF	TGTGCCAGTAGCAATCCATCACCGGGACAGGTTGAAGCTTTCTTT
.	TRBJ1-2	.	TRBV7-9	CASSSGGGRSYGYTF	TGTGCCAGCAGCTCCGGGGGGGGGCGTTCCTATGGCTACACCTTC
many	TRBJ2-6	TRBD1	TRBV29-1	CSAQTGGFSGANVLTF	TGCAGCGCTCAGACAGGGGGATTCTCTGGGGCCAACGTCCTGACTTTC
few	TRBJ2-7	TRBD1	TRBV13	CASSPAGTGMIHEQYF	TGTGCCAGCAGCCCGGCCGGGACAGGGATGATCCACGAGCAGTACTTC
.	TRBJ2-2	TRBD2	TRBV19	CASSILGGRATGELFF	TGTGCCAGTAGTATACTCGGCGGGAGGGCCACGGGGGAGCTGTTTTTT
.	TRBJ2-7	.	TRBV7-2	CASSQSPGQYF	TGTGCCAGCAGCCAAAGCCCGGGGCAGTACTTC
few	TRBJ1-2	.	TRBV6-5	CASSPMGTNYGYTF	TGTGCCAGCAGTCCGATGGGTACTAACTATGGCTACACCTTC
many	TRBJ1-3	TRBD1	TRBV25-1	CASSKAGGGNTIYF	TGTGCCAGCAGTAAGGCAGGGGGTGGAAACACCATATATTTT
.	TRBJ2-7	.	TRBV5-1	CASQPVGQGTSLRQQYF	TGCGCCAGCCAGCCAGTAGGGCAGGGGACGTCGTTACGCCAGCAGTACTTC
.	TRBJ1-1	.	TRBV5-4	CASSLGAFEAFF	TGTGCCAGCAGCTTAGGGGCGTTTGAAGCTTTCTTT
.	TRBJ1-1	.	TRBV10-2	CASSEDRQTEAFF	TGCGCCAGCAGTGAGGACAGACAAACTGAAGCTTTCTTT
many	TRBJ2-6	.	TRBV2	CASRSRDSGANVLTF	TGTGCCAGCAGAAGCAGGGACTCTGGGGCCAACGTCCTGACTTTC
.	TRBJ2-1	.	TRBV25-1	CASTDRVGGNEQFF	TGTGCCAGCACTGACAGGGTCGGGGGCAATGAGCAGTTCTTC
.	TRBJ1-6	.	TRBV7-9	CASSPAGPYSPLHF	TGTGCCAGTAGTCCAGCGGGCCCCTATTCACCCCTCCACTTT